This T cell receptor (beta chain) comes out of a study of regulatory T cells in long-lasting Graves disease. The time point denotes: persistent/refractory GD, antithyroid drugs over 5 years with positive TRAb. Generation of the TCR library employed RNA extracted from PBMCs. Building the TCR beta libraries relied on iRepertoire HTBI primers, and CDR3 regions underwent Arm-PCR. TCRdb analysed the multiplex PCR reads with MiXCR anew, one entry per CDR3 protein. The top ten hold more than 13% of the sample, which has around 400,000 distinct CDR3 sequences, 21% seen once. The TCR comes from a female donor with Graves disease. The specimen was peripheral blood mononuclear cells (PBMCs), collected when the disease was refractory, from a patient treated with antithyroid drugs.

In nucleotides, the CDR3 is TGCAGTGCTACCCAGGGGGCGTTCCACAATGAGCAGTTCTTC. Encoded protein: CSATQGAFHNEQFF. V is TRBV20-1 and J is TRBJ2-1, with 8 bases aligning to TRBD1. The trim removed 4 bases at V and 5 bases at J, leaving 7 bases unmatched. There are 14 residues in the CDR3. The germline V gene has CDR1 DFQATT and CDR2 SNEGSKA (reference sequence).